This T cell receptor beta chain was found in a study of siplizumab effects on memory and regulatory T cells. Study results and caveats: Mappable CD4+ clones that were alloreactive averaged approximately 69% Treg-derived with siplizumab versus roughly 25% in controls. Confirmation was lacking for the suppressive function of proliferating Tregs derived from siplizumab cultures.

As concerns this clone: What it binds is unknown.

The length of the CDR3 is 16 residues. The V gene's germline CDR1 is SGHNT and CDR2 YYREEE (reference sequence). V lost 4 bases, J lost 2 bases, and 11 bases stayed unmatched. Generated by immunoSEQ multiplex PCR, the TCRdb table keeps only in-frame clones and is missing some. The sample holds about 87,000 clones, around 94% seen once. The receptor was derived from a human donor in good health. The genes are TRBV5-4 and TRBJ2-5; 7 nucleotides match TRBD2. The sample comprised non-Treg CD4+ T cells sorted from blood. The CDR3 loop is CASSPAGGGAQETQYF. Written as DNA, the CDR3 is TGTGCCAGCAGCCCCGCGGGCGGGGGAGCTCAAGAGACCCAGTACTTC.